These T cell receptor beta chains were read from a single sample in a study of PD-L1 blockade in urothelial cancer. Here immunoSEQ multiplex PCR was the method, and the copy in TCRdb shows in-frame clones only, minus some. Here the sample spans about 43,000 clones, around 88% being singletons. The source material was PBMCs, sampled around atezolizumab (anti-PD-L1) treatment. These receptors all stem from a man aged 80 or over with urothelial cancer. The CDR3 runs from the conserved cysteine through the conserved F or W. A D gene is named only where the DNA matches it firmly. The size field is filled for only some rows; it gives once, few, many or a size class.

J: TRBJ2-3; size: NA; V: TRBV5-1; D: TRBD1; CDR3: CASSPWTGGRVDTDTQYF; DNA: TGCGCCAGCAGCCCGTGGACAGGGGGCAGGGTGGATACAGATACGCAGTATTTT
J: TRBJ1-1; size: few; V: TRBV11-2; D: NA; CDR3: CASSPTGNTEAFF; DNA: TGTGCCAGCAGTCCCACGGGGAACACTGAAGCTTTCTTT
J: TRBJ2-3; size: NA; V: TRBV2; D: TRBD2; CDR3: CASSETSGRVDTQYF; DNA: TGTGCCAGCAGTGAGACTAGCGGGAGGGTGGATACGCAGTATTTT
J: TRBJ2-5; size: NA; V: TRBV4-1; D: TRBD1; CDR3: CASSQEGGRGTWQETQYF; DNA: TGCGCCAGCAGCCAAGAAGGAGGCAGGGGGACATGGCAAGAGACCCAGTACTTC
J: TRBJ1-2; size: NA; V: TRBV5-5; D: NA; CDR3: CASSTTQGPFGYTF; DNA: TGTGCCAGCAGCACTACACAGGGTCCCTTTGGCTACACCTTC
J: TRBJ2-3; size: NA; V: TRBV5-4; D: TRBD1; CDR3: CASSPGQGARRITDTQYF; DNA: TGTGCCAGCAGCCCGGGACAGGGGGCGCGGAGGATCACAGATACGCAGTATTTT
J: TRBJ1-5; size: NA; V: TRBV5-1; D: TRBD1; CDR3: CASSLTGESNQPQHF; DNA: TGCGCCAGCAGCTTGACAGGGGAGAGCAATCAGCCCCAGCATTTT
J: TRBJ1-2; size: NA; V: TRBV19; D: TRBD1; CDR3: CASSSRQGLNGYTF; DNA: TGTGCCAGTAGTTCTAGACAGGGCCTAAATGGCTACACCTTC
J: TRBJ2-7; size: once; V: TRBV7-2; D: TRBD1; CDR3: CASSSGQGAPLAYEQYF; DNA: TGTGCCAGCAGTTCTGGACAGGGAGCACCTCTAGCCTACGAGCAGTACTTC
J: TRBJ2-5; size: NA; V: TRBV29-1; D: NA; CDR3: CSVASKQETQYF; DNA: TGCAGCGTTGCTTCTAAGCAAGAGACCCAGTACTTC
J: TRBJ2-1; size: few; V: TRBV11-2; D: TRBD2; CDR3: CASSLAGGTYNEQFF; DNA: TGTGCCAGCAGCTTAGCGGGAGGTACCTACAATGAGCAGTTCTTC
J: TRBJ2-2; size: NA; V: TRBV25-1; D: TRBD1; CDR3: CASSDTLGTGGTGELFF; DNA: TGTGCCAGCAGCGACACCCTTGGGACAGGGGGGACCGGGGAGCTGTTTTTT
J: TRBJ2-7; size: NA; V: TRBV12-5; D: NA; CDR3: CASGPVGGRGHEQYF; DNA: TGTGCTAGTGGTCCCGTAGGGGGACGCGGCCACGAGCAGTACTTC
J: TRBJ1-2; size: NA; V: TRBV5-1; D: NA; CDR3: CASRAGDYGYTF; DNA: TGCGCCAGCAGGGCCGGGGACTATGGCTACACCTTC
J: TRBJ2-3; size: NA; V: TRBV19; D: NA; CDR3: CATLPTSTDTQYF; DNA: TGTGCCACTCTTCCGACTAGCACAGATACGCAGTATTTT
J: TRBJ2-7; size: few; V: TRBV2; D: NA; CDR3: CASSARYEQYF; DNA: TGTGCCAGCAGTGCCAGATACGAGCAGTACTTC
J: TRBJ2-2; size: NA; V: TRBV28; D: NA; CDR3: CASSFRGGANTGELFF; DNA: TGTGCCAGCAGTTTTAGGGGGGGCGCGAACACCGGGGAGCTGTTTTTT
J: TRBJ1-2; size: NA; V: TRBV5-4; D: TRBD1; CDR3: CASSTQATGYSYGYTF; DNA: TGTGCCAGCAGCACCCAAGCGACAGGGTACAGCTATGGCTACACCTTC
J: TRBJ2-1; size: NA; V: TRBV4-1; D: NA; CDR3: CASSLTRDLSYNEQFF; DNA: TGCGCCAGCAGCCTCACCCGGGACTTATCCTACAATGAGCAGTTCTTC
J: TRBJ1-1; size: NA; V: TRBV4-1; D: NA; CDR3: CASSQDQGRRNTEAFF; DNA: TGCGCCAGCAGCCAAGACCAGGGTCGACGGAACACTGAAGCTTTCTTT
J: TRBJ1-4; size: NA; V: TRBV5-1; D: TRBD1; CDR3: CASSLSPGQGEEKLFF; DNA: TGCGCCAGCAGCTTGAGTCCGGGACAGGGGGAAGAAAAACTGTTTTTT
J: TRBJ1-1; size: NA; V: TRBV28; D: NA; CDR3: CASVSRGGAFF; DNA: TGTGCCAGCGTATCCCGCGGTGGAGCTTTCTTT
J: TRBJ2-2; size: NA; V: TRBV27; D: NA; CDR3: CASSLSRASTGELFF; DNA: TGTGCCAGCAGTTTATCGAGGGCTAGCACCGGGGAGCTGTTTTTT
J: TRBJ1-1; size: NA; V: TRBV18; D: TRBD1; CDR3: CASSQPGQAVEAFF; DNA: TGTGCCAGCTCACAACCGGGACAGGCAGTTGAAGCTTTCTTT
J: TRBJ2-5; size: NA; V: TRBV11-1; D: TRBD2; CDR3: CASSSESGRGETQYF; DNA: TGTGCCAGCAGCTCAGAAAGCGGGAGGGGGGAGACCCAGTACTTC
J: TRBJ2-7; size: NA; V: TRBV13; D: TRBD2; CDR3: CASSSLAGVREQYF; DNA: TGTGCCAGCAGCTCTCTAGCGGGAGTGAGGGAGCAGTACTTC
J: TRBJ1-2; size: NA; V: TRBV2; D: NA; CDR3: CASTSTGVTYGYTF; DNA: TGTGCCAGCACCTCGACAGGCGTAACCTATGGCTACACCTTC
J: TRBJ1-4; size: NA; V: TRBV28; D: NA; CDR3: CASTPGAGTATNEKLFF; DNA: TGTGCCAGCACCCCTGGGGCAGGAACAGCAACTAATGAAAAACTGTTTTTT
J: TRBJ2-1; size: NA; V: TRBV5-1; D: TRBD2; CDR3: CASSSPGTSGNEQFF; DNA: TGCGCCAGCAGCTCGCCCGGGACTAGCGGCAATGAGCAGTTCTTC
J: TRBJ2-1; size: NA; V: TRBV5-1; D: TRBD2; CDR3: CASSLGLAGNNEQFF; DNA: TGCGCCAGCAGCTTGGGACTAGCGGGGAACAATGAGCAGTTCTTC
J: TRBJ2-5; size: NA; V: TRBV7-9; D: TRBD1; CDR3: CASSLGYRGLETQYF; DNA: TGTGCCAGCAGCTTAGGGTACAGGGGGCTAGAGACCCAGTACTTC
J: TRBJ1-2; size: NA; V: TRBV6-5; D: TRBD1; CDR3: CASSYVGRGQGYTF; DNA: TGTGCCAGCAGTTACGTCGGCAGGGGGCAGGGCTACACCTTC
J: TRBJ2-1; size: NA; V: TRBV5-4; D: TRBD2; CDR3: CASRELAGSFNEQFF; DNA: TGTGCCAGCAGGGAACTAGCGGGGTCGTTTAATGAGCAGTTCTTC
J: TRBJ2-3; size: NA; V: TRBV4-1; D: NA; CDR3: CASSQDGGGAGTDTQYF; DNA: TGCGCCAGCAGCCAAGACGGTGGAGGGGCAGGGACAGATACGCAGTATTTT
J: TRBJ1-1; size: NA; V: TRBV9; D: TRBD1; CDR3: CASSLITATGGANTEAFF; DNA: TGTGCCAGCAGCCTCATTACGGCGACAGGGGGCGCGAACACTGAAGCTTTCTTT
J: TRBJ2-7; size: NA; V: TRBV19; D: NA; CDR3: CASSLGGGGRWEQYF; DNA: TGTGCCAGTAGCCTTGGTGGAGGAGGGCGTTGGGAGCAGTACTTC
J: TRBJ1-2; size: few; V: TRBV7-9; D: NA; CDR3: CASSPNQGIGGYTF; DNA: TGTGCCAGCAGCCCCAACCAGGGGATCGGTGGCTACACCTTC
J: TRBJ2-2; size: NA; V: TRBV10-3; D: TRBD1; CDR3: CAISERTGKDTGELFF; DNA: TGTGCCATCAGTGAACGGACAGGGAAGGACACCGGGGAGCTGTTTTTT